The clone carrying this T cell receptor beta chain was seen ten or more times. TCRdb re-analysed the 5' RACE reads in MiXCR, keeping a single row per CDR3 protein. The sample records roughly 150,000 distinct CDR3 sequences, roughly 3.5% being singletons. The sample comes from a study of identical twins. The CDR3 consists of 15 residues. Germline loops: CDR1 MDHEN, CDR2 SYDVKM. Trimming shortened V by 6 bases and J by 7 bases, and 19 bases separated the two germline ends. The genes are TRBV28 and TRBJ1-5; D perhaps matches TRBD1 (6 bases). The sample consisted of memory T cells sorted from blood. This TCR was sampled from a man in his late teens or twenties in good health. In DNA, the CDR3 is TGTGCCAGCAGGCCTCCGGGGGCTTGGGAACAGCCCCAGCATTTT. Its translation: CASRPPGAWEQPQHF.